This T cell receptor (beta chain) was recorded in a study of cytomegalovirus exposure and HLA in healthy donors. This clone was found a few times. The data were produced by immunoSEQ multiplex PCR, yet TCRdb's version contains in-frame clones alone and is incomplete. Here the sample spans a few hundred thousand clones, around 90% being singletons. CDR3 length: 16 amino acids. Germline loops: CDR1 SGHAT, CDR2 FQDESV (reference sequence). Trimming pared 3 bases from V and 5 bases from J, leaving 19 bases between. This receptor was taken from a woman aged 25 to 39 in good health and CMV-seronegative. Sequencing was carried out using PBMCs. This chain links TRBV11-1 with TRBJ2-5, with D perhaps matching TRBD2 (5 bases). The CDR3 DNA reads TGTGCCAGCAGCTTGGGGTCAAGGACTCCACCCGAGACCCAGTACTTC. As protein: CASSLGSRTPPETQYF.